This T cell receptor beta chain was documented in a study of T cell responses to AZD1222 COVID-19 vaccine. The assay was immunoSEQ multiplex PCR, and TCRdb's table has in-frame clones only and misses some. The sample includes about 120,000 clones, less than 95% of them seen just once. V dropped 3 bases and J dropped 7 bases, with 6 bases sitting between them. This CDR3 is 12 amino acids long. The germline gives CDR1 SNHLY, CDR2 FYNNEI. This TCR derives from an adult in good health. This rearrangement joins TRBV2 to TRBJ1-4; maybe TRBD1 (5 bases). Sequencing used peripheral blood, obtained on day 0 of AZD1222 vaccination. The DNA for the CDR3 is TGTGCCAGCAGTGACAGGGTTGAAAAACTGTTTTTT. Translation gives CASSDRVEKLFF. Full variable domain (outside the CDR3, taken from reference TRBV2 and TRBJ1-4): EPEVTQTPSHQVTQMGQEVILRCVPISNHLYFYWYRQILGQKVEFLVSFYNNEISEKSEIFDDQFSVERPDGSNFTLKIRSTKLEDSAMYFCASSDRVEKLFFGSGTQLSVL.